What follows are 19 T cell receptor beta chains derived from one specimen sequenced in a study of CD8+ T cells in alopecia areata. The treatment here: oral pan-JAK inhibitor, 5-10 mg twice daily. Following extraction, RNA underwent reverse transcription to cDNA, which served as the sequencing template. Sequenced by immunoSEQ multiplex PCR; TCRdb stores in-frame clones only, minus some. Seen here are 95,000 to 120,000 clones, less than 60% observed once, and the top ten hold around 3.4%. Sequencing was performed on CD4+ T cells sorted from blood, taken at week 24, from a patient treated with tofacitinib. The source is a human donor with alopecia areata.

This chain uses TRBV30 with TRBJ2-6; D ambiguous. CDR3 length equals 13 residues. Germline-derived CDR1 and CDR2 are GTSNPN and SVGIG (reference sequence). Trimming removed 3 bases at V and 0 bases at J, with 3 bases between. The CDR3 bases are TGTGCCTGGAGGGTCTCTGGGGCCAACGTCCTGACTTTC. Amino acids: CAWRVSGANVLTF.

V usage is TRBV6-1 and J usage is TRBJ1-2, with TRBD1 as a possible D gene (5 bases). Germline CDR1 is MNHNS and CDR2 is SASEGT. The CDR3 spans 12 residues. The germline V and J ends were trimmed by 4 bases and 5 bases, with 8 bases remaining between them. As DNA, the CDR3 is TGTGCCAGCAGTGGTAGGACATATGGCTACACCTTC. Translated, it gives CASSGRTYGYTF.

The CDR3 protein is CACQRAGAGTGELFF. In DNA form, the CDR3 reads TGTGCCTGCCAACGGGCAGGGGCGGGCACCGGGGAGCTGTTTTTT. The chain combines TRBV5-4 with TRBJ2-2, with TRBD1 as a possible D gene (6 bases). V was cut by 10 bases and J by 4 bases, with 20 bases left in between. The germline V gene encodes CDR1 SGHNT and CDR2 YYREEE (reference sequence). This CDR3 contains 15 residues.

This chain links TRBV5-1 with TRBJ2-5, with 10 positions matching TRBD2. Germline CDR1 is SGHRS and CDR2 is YFSETQ. Trimming cost V 4 bases and J 3 bases; bases outside gene matches: 3. The CDR3 loop spans 14 amino acids. Here the CDR3 DNA reads TGCGCCAGCAGCATTAGCGGGGGGAAAGAGACCCAGTACTTC. It encodes CASSISGGKETQYF.

This clone was recorded a few times. The chain recombines TRBV7-9 with TRBJ2-7, with D unclear. CDR3 length equals 14 residues. Germline V gene lookup returns CDR1 SEHNR and CDR2 FQNEAQ (reference sequence). V was trimmed by 1 base and J by 2 bases, leaving 9 bases between them. The CDR3 loop is CASSLVNRPYEQYF. CDR3 in DNA: TGTGCCAGCAGCTTAGTAAACCGCCCCTACGAGCAGTACTTC.

This clone has a handful of counts. In nucleotides, the CDR3 is TGTGCCAGCAAAGACAATGGAAACACCATATATTTT. It translates to CASKDNGNTIYF. This sequence joins TRBV2 and TRBJ1-3; D remains ambiguous. Germline V gene lookup returns CDR1 SNHLY and CDR2 FYNNEI. The length of the CDR3 is 12 residues. V lost 7 bases and J lost 3, with 7 bases in between.

This clone was found a few times. The V call is TRBV7-8, the J call TRBJ1-4; 8 positions agree with TRBD1. Germline CDR1 is SGHVS and CDR2 is FQNEAQ. This CDR3 has 13 residues. V dropped 5 bases and J dropped 7; count of bases not matched to a gene: 3. The CDR3 nucleotides read TGTGCCAGCAGCCGGACAGGGTTTGAAAAACTGTTTTTT. Amino acids: CASSRTGFEKLFF.

The chain is built from TRBV30 and TRBJ1-2; D is undetermined. Germline V gene lookup returns CDR1 GTSNPN and CDR2 SVGIG (reference sequence). The CDR3 consists of 11 residues. V dropped 5 bases and J dropped 7 bases, with 11 bases sitting between them. The chain's CDR3 is CAWSRRSGYTF. The DNA of the CDR3 is TGTGCCTGGTCACGGCGGAGTGGCTACACCTTC.

The rearrangement links TRBV7-2 to TRBJ2-7; D is ambiguous. Looked up from germline, CDR1 is SGHTA and CDR2 is FQGNSA. The V end lost 4 bases, the J end lost 1 base, and 8 bases lay between the germline ends. The CDR3 runs 13 residues. Here the CDR3 DNA reads TGTGCCAGCAGCTCGGCCAGTTCCTACGAGCAGTACTTC. Translating it yields CASSSASSYEQYF.

This clone was counted only a few times. The gene calls are TRBV20-1 and TRBJ2-7, with D tentatively TRBD1 (7 bases). V was pared by 6 bases and J by 7 bases, with 13 bases between. The length of the CDR3 is 11 residues. Germline CDR1 is DFQATT and CDR2 is SNEGSKA (reference sequence). CDR3 sequence: CSAIRGREQYF. The CDR3 bases are TGCAGTGCAATCAGGGGGAGGGAGCAGTACTTC.

This clone was seen only a few times. V is TRBV2 and J is TRBJ2-7; possibly TRBD1 for D (6 bases). The CDR3 runs to 13 residues. Germline CDR1 SNHLY, CDR2 FYNNEI. Trimming cost V 5 bases and J 3 bases, with 11 bases left between them. As DNA, the CDR3 is TGTGCCAGCAGTAACAGGGCCAACTACGAGCAGTACTTC. It codes for CASSNRANYEQYF.

The CDR3 DNA follows: TGTGCCTGGAGTGGCTCGAGGGGAAACACCATATATTTT. Amino acids: CAWSGSRGNTIYF. This rearrangement joins TRBV30 to TRBJ1-3; D is undetermined. Germline values: CDR1 GTSNPN, CDR2 SVGIG (reference sequence). The V gene lost 1 base and the J gene lost 4 bases, with 8 bases spanning the gap. The CDR3 covers 13 residues. Combining the CDR3 with reference TRBV30 and TRBJ1-3 gives the whole variable domain SQTIHQWPATLVQPVGSPLSLECTVEGTSNPNLYWYRQAAGRGLQLLFYSVGIGQISSEVPQNLSASRPQDRQFILSSKKLLLSDSGFYLCAWSGSRGNTIYFGEGSWLTVV.

The rearrangement joins TRBV29-1 to TRBJ2-7, with D possibly TRBD1 on 5 matching bases. Looked up from germline, CDR1 is SQVTM and CDR2 is ANQGSEA. With 4 bases removed from V and 5 bases from J, the gap between germline ends came to 15 bases. The CDR3 is made up of 13 amino acids. CDR3 protein: CSVGGLYAHEQYF. The CDR3 region has the DNA TGCAGCGTTGGGGGCCTCTACGCCCACGAGCAGTACTTC.

The chain couples TRBV5-1 to TRBJ2-5, with 7 bases fitting TRBD1. The V and J ends lost 7 bases and 1 base, in that order; junction bases with no gene match: 10. The length of the CDR3 is 15 residues. Germline V gene data show CDR1 as SGHRS and CDR2 as YFSETQ. The CDR3 DNA reads TGCGCCAGCGGCCCTTTTCGACAGGGCCAAGAGACCCAGTACTTC. It codes for CASGPFRQGQETQYF.

This sequence joins TRBV5-1 and TRBJ1-1; D call uncertain. The V gene lost 4 bases and the J gene lost 0 bases, with 13 bases spanning the gap. This CDR3 is built from 15 residues. CDR1 SGHRS and CDR2 YFSETQ come from the germline V gene. The chain's CDR3 is CASSPLELMNTEAFF. CDR3 nucleotide sequence: TGCGCCAGCAGCCCCCTAGAGCTCATGAACACTGAAGCTTTCTTT.

The gene calls are TRBV2 and TRBJ2-1; D is undetermined. V was pared by 2 bases and J by 0 bases, with 8 bases between. Germline CDR1 SNHLY, CDR2 FYNNEI. The CDR3 is made up of 15 amino acids. This chain's CDR3 is CASSEQTSSYNEQFF. CDR3 coding DNA: TGTGCCAGCAGTGAACAAACAAGCTCCTACAATGAGCAGTTCTTC.

The rearrangement joins TRBV11-2 to TRBJ1-1, with no clear D. The V gene lost 11 bases and the J gene lost 1 base, with 14 bases spanning the gap. CDR3 length: 13 amino acids. Per germline, CDR1 SGHAT and CDR2 FQNNGV. The CDR3 DNA sequence: TGTGCCGGCACCCGGGGAGAGAACACTGAAGCTTTCTTT. Amino acid sequence: CAGTRGENTEAFF.

Here the CDR3 DNA reads TGTGCCAGCAATTCGTACCAAGAGACCCAGTACTTC. Amino acids: CASNSYQETQYF. The gene calls are TRBV2 and TRBJ2-5; D ambiguous. The CDR3 extends over 12 amino acids. The germline gives CDR1 SNHLY, CDR2 FYNNEI. V lost 7 bases, J lost 0 bases, and 6 bases lay in between.

The sample holds a few counts of this clone. V gene TRBV7-2 combines with J gene TRBJ2-7, with unresolved D. Looked up from germline, CDR1 is SGHTA and CDR2 is FQGNSA. V lost 3 bases to trimming and J lost 0 bases, with 6 bases between them. This CDR3 has 13 amino acids. CDR3 DNA: TGTGCCAGCAGCTTTTCCAGCTCCTACGAGCAGTACTTC. Its protein product is CASSFSSSYEQYF.